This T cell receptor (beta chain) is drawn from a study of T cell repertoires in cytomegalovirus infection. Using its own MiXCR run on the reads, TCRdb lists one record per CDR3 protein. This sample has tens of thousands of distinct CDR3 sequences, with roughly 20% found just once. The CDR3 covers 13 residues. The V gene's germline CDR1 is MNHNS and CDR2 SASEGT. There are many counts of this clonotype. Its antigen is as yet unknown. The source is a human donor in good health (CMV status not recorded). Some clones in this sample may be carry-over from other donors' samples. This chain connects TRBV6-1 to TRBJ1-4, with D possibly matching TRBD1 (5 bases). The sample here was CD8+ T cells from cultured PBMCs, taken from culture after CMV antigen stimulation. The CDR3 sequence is CASREDINEKLFF. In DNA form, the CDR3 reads TGTGCGTCCAGGGAGGATATTAATGAAAAACTGTTTTTT.